Listed below are T cell receptor beta chains from one sample, sequenced in a study of CD8 T cells in Susac syndrome. TCRdb processed the immunoSEQ multiplex PCR reads anew with MiXCR; each CDR3 protein has one entry. The sample gives 150,000 to 200,000 distinct CDR3 sequences, roughly 94% of which show up once; around 0.093% is in the top ten. Material: CD4+ T cells from PBMCs. The receptors were gathered from a human donor with multiple sclerosis. Both conserved end residues are part of each CDR3. Size tells how often a clone was seen (once, few, many) or the class of an expanded clone, and some rows leave it out.

j_call v_call clone_size cdr3_aa
TRBJ2-3 TRBV7-9 - CASSLALGQGTDTQYF
TRBJ1-3 TRBV5-4 once CASSPAGATFSGNTIYF
TRBJ1-1 TRBV5-4 - CASSPGTPGPNTEAFF
TRBJ2-1 TRBV6-2/TRBV6-3 - CASSPPVGRATYNEQFF
TRBJ1-2 TRBV30 - CAWSVPPGHGYTF
TRBJ1-2 TRBV15 - CATTSSDRGYGYTF
TRBJ1-1 TRBV25-1 - CASSEERGNTEAFF
TRBJ2-7 TRBV3-1 - CASSYRDRALEQYF
TRBJ1-1 TRBV29-1 - CSAHWDRDTEAFF
TRBJ1-2 TRBV4-1 - CASSLEDRAESGYTF
TRBJ2-2 TRBV5-5 - CASSLARGELFF
TRBJ2-2 TRBV12-3/TRBV12-4 - CASIRGRRPGELFF
TRBJ2-5 TRBV5-1 few CASRRTPQETQYF
TRBJ1-3 TRBV30 - CAWSVGALSGNTIYF
TRBJ1-5 TRBV19 - CASSTSVMGPWAQHF
TRBJ2-7 TRBV27 - CASRTTTYEQYF
TRBJ2-1 TRBV25-1 - CASSWTSGSYEPNEQFF
TRBJ2-3 TRBV5-6 - CASSLQGRVVPDTQYF
TRBJ1-5 TRBV29-1 - CSGPIGPQHF
TRBJ1-1 TRBV9 - CASSVGAGGLTSEAFF
TRBJ2-5 TRBV20-1 - CSATTGSKETQYF
TRBJ2-1 TRBV20-1 - CSAFRVGAYNEQFF
TRBJ2-2 TRBV7-9 - CASSTSAASVGTGELFF
TRBJ2-1 TRBV20-1 - CSAPGGVTGWYNEQFF
TRBJ2-7 TRBV19 - CASSLGHSPFYEQYF
TRBJ2-7 TRBV27 once CASSLGLAGVNEQYF
TRBJ2-5 TRBV7-2 once CASSLPSETQYF
TRBJ2-1 TRBV19 - CASRDSLIYNEQFF
TRBJ2-1 TRBV24-1 - CATRKAGGPDEQFF
TRBJ2-1 TRBV4-2 once CASSPQERVQQFF
TRBJ2-5 TRBV7-2 - CASSSSPFETSGETQYF
TRBJ2-7 TRBV6-2/TRBV6-3 - CASQDGAYEQYF
TRBJ1-5 TRBV28 - CASSFVRGEQPQHF
TRBJ2-2 TRBV30 - CAWSDTGGASGELFF
TRBJ1-5 TRBV6-2/TRBV6-3 - CASSYSAIQGYSNQPQHF
TRBJ2-1 TRBV29-1 - CSVDGRADEQFF
TRBJ1-1 TRBV9 - CASSLITGPNTEAFF
TRBJ2-5 TRBV29-1 - CSVVQGQGETQYF
TRBJ2-2 TRBV12-3/TRBV12-4 - CASSSADTGELFF
TRBJ1-5 TRBV6-2/TRBV6-3 - CASSTGGTDNQPQHF
TRBJ1-1 TRBV7-8 once CASSFIQGGTEAFF
TRBJ1-1 TRBV5-1 - CASSLRSPANTEAFF
TRBJ2-5 TRBV28 few CASRIQETQYF
TRBJ1-2 TRBV18 - CASSLGTGGGYTF
TRBJ1-1 TRBV9 - CASSISQWMNTEAFF
TRBJ2-1 TRBV7-2 - CASSFNSYNEQFF
TRBJ1-2 TRBV5-4 - CASSLLRGPSSYGYTF
TRBJ2-7 TRBV12-3/TRBV12-4 - CASSLGSDRTQYF
TRBJ2-1 TRBV12-3/TRBV12-4 - CASSSGLAGPYNEQFF
TRBJ2-5 TRBV20-1 - CSASPGTAGETQYF
TRBJ2-3 TRBV5-1 once CASGGLAGGPGGQDTQYF
TRBJ1-5 TRBV7-2 - CASRLDTNSNQPQHF
TRBJ1-1 TRBV2 - CASRVDGNTEAFF
TRBJ2-3 TRBV28 once CASRFSSTDTQYF
TRBJ2-5 TRBV10-3 - CAISDLETQYF
TRBJ1-1 TRBV6-5 - CASSSYPVGTEAFF